Each of the 2 T cell receptor beta chains below was sequenced from the same sample in a study of CD8+ T cells in alopecia areata. The treatment denotes: oral pan-JAK inhibitor, 5-10 mg twice daily. Extracted from the samples, RNA was reverse transcribed into cDNA to serve as the sequencing template. Produced via immunoSEQ multiplex PCR; TCRdb's table is partial and in-frame only. Here the sample spans around 170,000 clones, about half being singletons. The sample in question was CD8+ T cells sorted from blood, obtained at approximately week 52, from a patient treated with tofacitinib. The receptor source for this set is a human donor with alopecia areata.

This chain joins TRBV6-5 and TRBJ2-7; TRBD1 is a possible D gene (7 bases). Germline lookup yields CDR1 MNHEY and CDR2 SVGAGI. The CDR3 runs 15 residues. The V end was cut by 7 bases, the J end by 3 bases, with 19 bases between. The CDR3 coding sequence is TGTGCCAGCACCCCGATGGAGGGGGCCCTCTACGAGCAGTACTTC. Translating it yields CASTPMEGALYEQYF.

This chain joins TRBV5-8 and TRBJ1-5; no firm D call. V lost 4 bases to trimming and J lost 13 bases, with 15 bases between them. CDR1 is SGHTS, CDR2 YDEGEE, per germline. This CDR3 has 12 amino acids. The CDR3 loop reads CASSPSSSLQHF. The CDR3 coding sequence is TGTGCCAGCAGCCCCTCCTCCAGTCTACAGCATTTT.